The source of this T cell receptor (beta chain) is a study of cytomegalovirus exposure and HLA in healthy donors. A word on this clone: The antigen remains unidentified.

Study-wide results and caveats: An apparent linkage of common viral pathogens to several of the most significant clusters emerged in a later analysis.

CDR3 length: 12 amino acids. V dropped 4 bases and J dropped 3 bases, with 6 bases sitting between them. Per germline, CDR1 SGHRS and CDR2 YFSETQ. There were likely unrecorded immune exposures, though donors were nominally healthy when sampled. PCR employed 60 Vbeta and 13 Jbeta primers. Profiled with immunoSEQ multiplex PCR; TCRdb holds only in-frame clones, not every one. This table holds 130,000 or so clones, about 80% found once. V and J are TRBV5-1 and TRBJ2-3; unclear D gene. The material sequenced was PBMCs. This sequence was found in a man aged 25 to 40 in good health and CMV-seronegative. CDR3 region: CASSLQTDTQYF. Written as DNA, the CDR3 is TGCGCCAGCAGCCTACAGACAGATACGCAGTATTTT.